What follows is one T cell receptor beta chain and its context. In the original workflow: Amplification of reference gene primers was used by the study to estimate nucleated cell counts. Produced via immunoSEQ multiplex PCR; TCRdb's table is partial and in-frame only. That table supplies the V and J calls and clone size; D and trimming were determined from the DNA. The repertoire includes 200,000 to 250,000 clones, 84% of them detected once, and roughly 7% sits in the top ten. This entry belongs to a study of blood T cell repertoires in COVID-19. Study at large: PBMCs, B-cell-depleted T cells, or T cells provided the cDNA or gDNA that made up the material.

In germline, CDR1 is MDHEN, CDR2 SYDVKM. V was clipped by 5 bases and J by 10 bases; unmatched bases: 5. This CDR3 region has 12 residues. The clonotype originates from a woman older than 75 with COVID-19, enrolled during active disease. The sequenced material came from peripheral blood. The chain uses TRBV28 and TRBJ1-1; TRBD1 aligns across 9 bases. The CDR3 DNA reads as TGTGCCAGCAGTCCCGGACAGGGGAGAGCTTTCTTT. Translating gives CASSPGQGRAFF.